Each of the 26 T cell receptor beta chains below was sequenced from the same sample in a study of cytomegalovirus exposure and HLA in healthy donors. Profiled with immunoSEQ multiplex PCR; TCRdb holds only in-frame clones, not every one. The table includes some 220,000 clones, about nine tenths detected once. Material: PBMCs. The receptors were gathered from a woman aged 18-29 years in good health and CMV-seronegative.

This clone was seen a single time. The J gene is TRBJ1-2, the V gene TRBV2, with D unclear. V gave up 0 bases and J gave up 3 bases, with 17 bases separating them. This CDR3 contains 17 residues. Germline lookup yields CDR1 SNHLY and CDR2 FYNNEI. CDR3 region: CASSEARQHNKDYGYTF. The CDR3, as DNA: TGTGCCAGCAGTGAAGCGCGGCAACATAACAAGGACTATGGCTACACCTTC.

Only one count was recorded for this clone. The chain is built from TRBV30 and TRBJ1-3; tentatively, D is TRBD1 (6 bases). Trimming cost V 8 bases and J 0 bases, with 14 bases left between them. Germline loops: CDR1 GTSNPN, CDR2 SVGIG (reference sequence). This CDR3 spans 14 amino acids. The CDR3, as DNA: TGTGCCGGCAGACAGGATATCTCTGGAAACACCATATATTTT. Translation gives CAGRQDISGNTIYF.

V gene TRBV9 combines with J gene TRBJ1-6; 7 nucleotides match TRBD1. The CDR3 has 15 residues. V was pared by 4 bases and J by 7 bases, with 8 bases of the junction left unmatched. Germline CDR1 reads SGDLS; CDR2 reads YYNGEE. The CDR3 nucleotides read TGTGCCAGCAGCACTGGGGACAGACCAAATTCACCCCTCCACTTT. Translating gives CASSTGDRPNSPLHF.

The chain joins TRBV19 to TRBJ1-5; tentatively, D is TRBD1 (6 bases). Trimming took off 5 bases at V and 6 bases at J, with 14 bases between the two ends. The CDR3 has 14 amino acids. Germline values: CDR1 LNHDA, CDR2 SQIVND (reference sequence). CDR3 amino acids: CASSESGGVQPQHF. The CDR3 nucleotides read TGTGCCAGTAGTGAGTCGGGGGGCGTTCAGCCCCAGCATTTT. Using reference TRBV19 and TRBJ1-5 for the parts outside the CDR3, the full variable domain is DGGITQSPKYLFRKEGQNVTLSCEQNLNHDAMYWYRQDPGQGLRLIYYSQIVNDFQKGDIAEGYSVSREKKESFPLTVTSAQKNPTAFYLCASSESGGVQPQHFGDGTRLSIL.

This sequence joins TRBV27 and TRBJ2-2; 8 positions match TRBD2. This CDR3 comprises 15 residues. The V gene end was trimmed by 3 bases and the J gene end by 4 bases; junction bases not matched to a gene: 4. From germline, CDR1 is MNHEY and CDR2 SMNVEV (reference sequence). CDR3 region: CASSFTAGVTGELFF. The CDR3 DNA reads TGTGCCAGCAGTTTTACAGCGGGAGTCACCGGGGAGCTGTTTTTT.

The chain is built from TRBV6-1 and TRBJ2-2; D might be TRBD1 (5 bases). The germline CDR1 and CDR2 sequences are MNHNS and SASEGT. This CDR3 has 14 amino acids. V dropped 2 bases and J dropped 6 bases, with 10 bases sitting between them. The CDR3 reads CASSEFRTSGELFF. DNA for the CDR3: TGTGCCAGCAGTGAATTTCGGACATCCGGGGAGCTGTTTTTT.

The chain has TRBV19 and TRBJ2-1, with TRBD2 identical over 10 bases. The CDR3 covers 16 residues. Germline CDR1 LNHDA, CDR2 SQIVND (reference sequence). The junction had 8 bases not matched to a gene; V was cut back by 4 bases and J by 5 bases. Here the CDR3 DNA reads TGTGCCAGTAGTACGACTAGCGGGTCGCTCAACAATGAGCAGTTCTTC. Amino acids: CASSTTSGSLNNEQFF. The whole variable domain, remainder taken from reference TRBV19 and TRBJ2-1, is DGGITQSPKYLFRKEGQNVTLSCEQNLNHDAMYWYRQDPGQGLRLIYYSQIVNDFQKGDIAEGYSVSREKKESFPLTVTSAQKNPTAFYLCASSTTSGSLNNEQFFGPGTRLTVL.

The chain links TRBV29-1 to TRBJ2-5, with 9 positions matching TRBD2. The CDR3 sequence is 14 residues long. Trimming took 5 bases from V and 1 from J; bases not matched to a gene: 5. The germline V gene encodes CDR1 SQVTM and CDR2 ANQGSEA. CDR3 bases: TGCAGCGTTAGTACTAGCGGGTTCCAAGAGACCCAGTACTTC. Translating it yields CSVSTSGFQETQYF. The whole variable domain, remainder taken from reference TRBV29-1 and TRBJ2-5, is SAVISQKPSRDICQRGTSLTIQCQVDSQVTMMFWYRQQPGQSLTLIATANQGSEATYESGFVIDKFPISRPNLTFSTLTVSNMSPEDSSIYLCSVSTSGFQETQYFGPGTRLLVL.

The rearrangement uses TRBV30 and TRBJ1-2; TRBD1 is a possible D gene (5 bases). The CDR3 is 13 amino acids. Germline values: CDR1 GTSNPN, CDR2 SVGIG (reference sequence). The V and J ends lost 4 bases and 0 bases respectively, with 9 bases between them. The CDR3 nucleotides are TGTGCCTGGACGTCACAGGCTAACTATGGCTACACCTTC. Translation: CAWTSQANYGYTF.

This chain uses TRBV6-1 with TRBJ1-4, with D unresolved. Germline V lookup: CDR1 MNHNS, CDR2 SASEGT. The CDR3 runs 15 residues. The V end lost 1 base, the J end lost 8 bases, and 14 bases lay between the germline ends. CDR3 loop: CASSEGVGGSEKLFF. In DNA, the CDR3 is TGTGCCAGCAGTGAAGGAGTTGGAGGGAGCGAAAAACTGTTTTTT.

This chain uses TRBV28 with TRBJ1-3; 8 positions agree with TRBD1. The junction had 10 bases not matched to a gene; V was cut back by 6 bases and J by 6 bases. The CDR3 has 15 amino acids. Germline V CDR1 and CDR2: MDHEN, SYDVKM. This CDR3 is CASSSIQGVTNTIYF. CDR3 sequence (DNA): TGTGCCAGCAGCTCAATACAGGGGGTGACAAACACCATATATTTT.

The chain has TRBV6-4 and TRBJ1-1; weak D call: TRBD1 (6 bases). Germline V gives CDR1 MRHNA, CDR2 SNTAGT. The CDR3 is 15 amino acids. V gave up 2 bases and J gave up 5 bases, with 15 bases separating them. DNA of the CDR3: TGTGCCAGCAGTGACGGGAAGTGGGGGCAAACTGAAGCTTTCTTT. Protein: CASSDGKWGQTEAFF.

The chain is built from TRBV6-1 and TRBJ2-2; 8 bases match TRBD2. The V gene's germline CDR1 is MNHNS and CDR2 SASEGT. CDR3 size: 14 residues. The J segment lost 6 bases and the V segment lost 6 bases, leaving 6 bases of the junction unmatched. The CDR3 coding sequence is TGTGCCAGCAGCGCCGGACTAGCCCCCGGGGAGCTGTTTTTT. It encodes CASSAGLAPGELFF.

CDR3 bases: TGTGCCAGCAGCTTAGACGGAGCGGCCACGGCCCAGTACTTC. This encodes CASSLDGAATAQYF. J is TRBJ2-5 and V is TRBV7-9; possibly TRBD2 for D (5 bases). This CDR3 has 14 amino acids. V was trimmed by 1 base and J by 9 bases, leaving 15 bases between them. CDR1 SEHNR and CDR2 FQNEAQ come from the germline V gene (reference sequence).

This CDR3 reads CASSRDRAEQFF. The CDR3 region has the DNA TGTGCCAGCAGTCGGGACAGAGCTGAGCAGTTCTTC. The chain has TRBV2 and TRBJ2-1; 7 positions match TRBD1. The germline V gene encodes CDR1 SNHLY and CDR2 FYNNEI. V gave up 5 bases and J gave up 9 bases; unmatched junction bases: 4. The CDR3 is 12 residues long. Together with reference TRBV2 and TRBJ2-1, the CDR3 gives the full variable domain: EPEVTQTPSHQVTQMGQEVILRCVPISNHLYFYWYRQILGQKVEFLVSFYNNEISEKSEIFDDQFSVERPDGSNFTLKIRSTKLEDSAMYFCASSRDRAEQFFGPGTRLTVL.

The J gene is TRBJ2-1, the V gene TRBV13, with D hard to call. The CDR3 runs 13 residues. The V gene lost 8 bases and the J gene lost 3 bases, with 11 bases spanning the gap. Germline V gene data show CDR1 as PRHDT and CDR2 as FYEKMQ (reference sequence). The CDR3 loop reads CASRDTIYNEQFF. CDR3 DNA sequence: TGTGCCAGCCGAGACACCATCTACAATGAGCAGTTCTTC.

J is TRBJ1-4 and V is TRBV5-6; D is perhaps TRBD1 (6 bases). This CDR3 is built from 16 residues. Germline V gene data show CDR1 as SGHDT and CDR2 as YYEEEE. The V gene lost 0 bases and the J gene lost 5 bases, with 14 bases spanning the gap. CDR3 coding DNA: TGTGCCAGCAGCTTGGCCCCAGGGGTCTTCAATGAAAAACTGTTTTTT. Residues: CASSLAPGVFNEKLFF.

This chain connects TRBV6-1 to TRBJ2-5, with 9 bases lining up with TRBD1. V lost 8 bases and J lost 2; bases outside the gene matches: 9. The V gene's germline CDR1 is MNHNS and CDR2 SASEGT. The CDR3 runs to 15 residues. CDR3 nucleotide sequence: TGTGCCAGCCGCGAGGGGACAGGGCCGCAAGAGACCCAGTACTTC. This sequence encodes CASREGTGPQETQYF.

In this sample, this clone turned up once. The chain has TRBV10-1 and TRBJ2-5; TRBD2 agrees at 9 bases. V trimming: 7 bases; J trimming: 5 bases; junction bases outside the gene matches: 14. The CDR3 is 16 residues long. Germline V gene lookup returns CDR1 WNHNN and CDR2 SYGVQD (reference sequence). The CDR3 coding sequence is TGCGCCAGCAAGAAAGGTAGCGGGAGTCTCTCGGAGACCCAGTACTTC. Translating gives CASKKGSGSLSETQYF.

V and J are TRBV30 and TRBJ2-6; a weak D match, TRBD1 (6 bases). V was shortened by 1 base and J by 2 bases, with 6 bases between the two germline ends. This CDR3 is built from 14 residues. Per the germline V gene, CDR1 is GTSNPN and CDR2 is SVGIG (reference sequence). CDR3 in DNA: TGTGCCTGGAGTGGGACAGCTGGGGCCAACGTCCTGACTTTC. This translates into CAWSGTAGANVLTF.

CDR3 sequence reads: CSVRTSGVTHRLEQYF. DNA of the CDR3: TGCAGCGTGCGGACTAGCGGAGTGACCCACCGCTTGGAGCAGTACTTC. This chain uses TRBV29-1 with TRBJ2-7, with 10 bases fitting TRBD2. The CDR3 is made up of 16 amino acids. J was trimmed by 7 bases and V by 6 bases; bases with no gene match: 18. Per the germline V gene, CDR1 is SQVTM and CDR2 is ANQGSEA.

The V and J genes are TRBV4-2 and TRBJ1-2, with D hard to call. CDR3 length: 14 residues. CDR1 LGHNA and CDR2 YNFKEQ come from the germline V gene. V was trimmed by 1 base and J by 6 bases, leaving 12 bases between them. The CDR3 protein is CASSQGSGKDGYTF. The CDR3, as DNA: TGTGCCAGCAGCCAAGGATCAGGAAAGGATGGCTACACCTTC.

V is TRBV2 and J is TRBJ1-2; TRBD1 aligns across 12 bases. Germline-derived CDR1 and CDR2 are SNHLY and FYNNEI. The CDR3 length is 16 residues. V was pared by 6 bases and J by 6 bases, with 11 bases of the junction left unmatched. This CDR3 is CASREGQGAPAHGYTF. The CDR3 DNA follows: TGTGCCAGCAGGGAGGGACAGGGGGCTCCAGCCCATGGCTACACCTTC.

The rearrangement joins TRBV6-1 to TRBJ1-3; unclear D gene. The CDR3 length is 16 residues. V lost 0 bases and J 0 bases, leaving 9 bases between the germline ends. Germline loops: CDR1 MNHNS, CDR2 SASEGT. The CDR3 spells CASSEARPGSGNTIYF. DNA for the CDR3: TGTGCCAGCAGTGAAGCCCGGCCAGGCTCTGGAAACACCATATATTTT.

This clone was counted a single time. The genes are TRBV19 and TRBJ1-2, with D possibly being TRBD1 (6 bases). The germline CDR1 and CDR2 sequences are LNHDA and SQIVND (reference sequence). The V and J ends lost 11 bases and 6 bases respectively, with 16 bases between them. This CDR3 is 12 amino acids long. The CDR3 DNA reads TGTGCCTGCATGAATCAGGGGAATGGCTACACCTTC. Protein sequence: CACMNQGNGYTF. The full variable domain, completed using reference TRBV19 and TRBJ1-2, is DGGITQSPKYLFRKEGQNVTLSCEQNLNHDAMYWYRQDPGQGLRLIYYSQIVNDFQKGDIAEGYSVSREKKESFPLTVTSAQKNPTAFYLCACMNQGNGYTFGSGTRLTVV.

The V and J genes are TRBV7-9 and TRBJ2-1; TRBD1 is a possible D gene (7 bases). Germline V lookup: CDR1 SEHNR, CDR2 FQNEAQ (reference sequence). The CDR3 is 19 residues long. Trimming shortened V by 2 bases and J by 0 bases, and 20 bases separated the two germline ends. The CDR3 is CASSLPGTVTGASYNEQFF. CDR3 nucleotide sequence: TGTGCCAGCAGCTTACCCGGGACAGTCACGGGGGCCTCCTACAATGAGCAGTTCTTC.